These 15 T cell receptor beta chains share one sample of origin, sequenced in a study of shared T cell receptors in the human thymus (dated by TCRdb to the early 2020s). The method behind the library was the immunoSEQ multiplex PCR assay. TCRdb obtained this table from immuneACCESS and retained in-frame rearrangements with V and J assigned. These tables miss some clones; where compared with another copy, unresolved V genes account for less than half of the shortfall, and the remainder is unexplained. The sample records some 700,000 clones, roughly 88% of which are singletons. In total, the top ten clones hold approximately 0.01% of the sample. These data are also associated with another study on human thymus T cells.

Source material: thymocytes. The source is a boy younger than two with a congenital heart defect. Donor details come from another sample of the same person, matched by shared clones.

This sequence joins TRBV4-1 and TRBJ2-4; the D gene is possibly TRBD1 (5 bases). Germline CDR1 MGHRA, CDR2 YSYEKL. The CDR3 sequence is 17 residues long. The ends were cut back, 0 bases at V and 4 bases at J, with 16 bases in the middle. This CDR3 reads CASSQEGAGHWKNIQYF. The CDR3 nucleotides are TGCGCCAGCAGCCAAGAAGGGGCAGGGCACTGGAAAAACATTCAGTACTTC.

The V call is TRBV30, the J call TRBJ2-3, with 10 nucleotides matching TRBD2. The length of the CDR3 is 15 residues. From germline, CDR1 is GTSNPN and CDR2 SVGIG (reference sequence). Trimming cost V 5 bases and J 5 bases; bases outside gene matches: 10. The CDR3 loop reads CAWGAPSGRIDTQYF. CDR3 DNA: TGTGCCTGGGGGGCTCCTAGCGGGAGAATAGATACGCAGTATTTT.

This chain joins TRBV28 and TRBJ1-5; TRBD1 aligns across 7 bases. The CDR3 covers 16 residues. CDR1 and CDR2 from the germline V gene are MDHEN and SYDVKM. V lost 6 bases and J lost 2; bases outside the gene matches: 10. CDR3 region: CASSCPTGEGNQPQHF. The CDR3 bases are TGTGCCAGCAGCTGCCCTACAGGGGAAGGCAATCAGCCCCAGCATTTT. Combining the CDR3 with reference TRBV28 and TRBJ1-5 gives the whole variable domain DVKVTQSSRYLVKRTGEKVFLECVQDMDHENMFWYRQDPGLGLRLIYFSYDVKMKEKGDIPEGYSVSREKKERFSLILESASTNQTSMYLCASSCPTGEGNQPQHFGDGTRLSIL.

CDR3 amino acids: CASSPTPRDREEYGYTF. Written as DNA, the CDR3 is TGTGCCAGCAGCCCCACCCCCCGGGACAGGGAGGAGTATGGCTACACCTTC. This sequence joins TRBV9 and TRBJ1-2, with 9 bases aligning to TRBD1. V lost 4 bases to trimming and J lost 5 bases; unmatched junction nucleotides: 15. Germline CDR1 SGDLS, CDR2 YYNGEE. The CDR3 extends over 17 amino acids. The variable domain in full, with the rest retrieved from reference TRBV9 and TRBJ1-2, is DSGVTQTPKHLITATGQRVTLRCSPRSGDLSVYWYQQSLDQGLQFLIQYYNGEERAKGNILERFSAQQFPDLHSELNLSSLELGDSALYFCASSPTPRDREEYGYTFGSGTRLTVV.

This chain connects TRBV5-1 to TRBJ2-1; 8 nucleotides align to TRBD1. Germline CDR1 is SGHRS and CDR2 is YFSETQ. This CDR3 spans 15 amino acids. V gave up 3 bases and J gave up 4 bases; unmatched junction bases: 6. For the CDR3, the DNA is TGCGCCAGCAGCTCCCGGACAGGGACGTACAATGAGCAGTTCTTC. It encodes CASSSRTGTYNEQFF.

The chain employs TRBV2 and TRBJ2-1, with TRBD2 matching over 9 bases. Germline lookup yields CDR1 SNHLY and CDR2 FYNNEI. The V and J ends lost 6 bases and 9 bases, in that order; junction bases with no gene match: 9. The CDR3 loop spans 14 amino acids. CDR3 sequence: CASRGTSPFLEQFF. As DNA, the CDR3 is TGTGCCAGCAGGGGGACTAGCCCTTTTCTTGAGCAGTTCTTC.

The chain carries TRBV5-8 and TRBJ2-7, with 10 bases that match TRBD1. CDR3 length equals 13 residues. Trimming at V came to 5 bases and at J to 6 bases, leaving 5 bases not matched to a gene. Looked up from germline, CDR1 is SGHTS and CDR2 is YDEGEE. The CDR3 DNA reads TGTGCCAGCAGGTCGGGACAGGGGTGCGAGCAGTACTTC. This translates into CASRSGQGCEQYF.

A single count supports this clone. V is TRBV27 and J is TRBJ2-7; the D gene is possibly TRBD2 (5 bases). The V gene lost 4 bases and the J gene lost 2 bases, with 15 bases spanning the gap. CDR1 MNHEY and CDR2 SMNVEV come from the germline V gene (reference sequence). This CDR3 has 15 amino acids. The CDR3 loop reads CASSSGGSGTYEQYF. The CDR3 nucleotides read TGTGCCAGCAGTTCTGGCGGGTCTGGGACCTACGAGCAGTACTTC.

The J gene is TRBJ2-5, the V gene TRBV10-2; 14 bases are a match to TRBD2. The CDR3 spans 17 residues. Germline CDR1 WSHSY, CDR2 SAAADI. With 6 bases clipped from V and 5 bases from J, the junction kept 11 bases outside the gene matches. CDR3: CASRGLAGGNPLETQYF. The CDR3 DNA reads TGCGCCAGCAGAGGACTAGCGGGAGGTAACCCCTTGGAGACCCAGTACTTC.

J is TRBJ2-4 and V is TRBV27; 7 bases map to TRBD1. This CDR3 contains 17 residues. J gave up 6 bases and V 0 bases, and 11 bases lay outside the gene matches. Germline CDR1 reads MNHEY; CDR2 reads SMNVEV (reference sequence). The CDR3 region is CASSLSGQPFGGNIQYF. The CDR3 DNA reads as TGTGCCAGCAGTTTATCGGGACAGCCTTTCGGCGGAAACATTCAGTACTTC.

The rearrangement joins TRBV14 to TRBJ2-7, with 9 bases that match TRBD2. The CDR3 length is 17 residues. The J segment lost 7 bases and the V segment lost 0 bases, leaving 13 bases of the junction unmatched. Germline assignment: CDR1 SGHDN and CDR2 FVKESK. The CDR3 region has the DNA TGTGCCAGCAGCCAAGACCGGGAGCGGGAGGAGGCGAGTGAGCAGTACTTC. Its translation: CASSQDREREEASEQYF.

This clone appeared a single time. V usage is TRBV11-2 and J usage is TRBJ2-4; D gene unclear. Germline V lookup: CDR1 SGHAT, CDR2 FQNNGV. This CDR3 is built from 14 residues. V lost 2 bases to trimming and J lost 3 bases, with 8 bases between them. The chain's CDR3 is CASSLFSNKNIQYF. The CDR3 region has the DNA TGTGCCAGCAGCTTATTCTCTAACAAAAACATTCAGTACTTC.

The chain recombines TRBV4-1 with TRBJ2-1, with D tentatively TRBD2 (5 bases). The CDR3 runs to 14 residues. The germline V gene has CDR1 MGHRA and CDR2 YSYEKL. V was clipped by 4 bases and J by 3 bases, with 10 bases between them. CDR3 sequence: CASSPGEGYNEQFF. The CDR3 DNA follows: TGCGCCAGCAGCCCGGGCGAGGGCTACAATGAGCAGTTCTTC.

The genes are TRBV5-4 and TRBJ1-5; D gene uncertain. Germline CDR1 is SGHNT and CDR2 is YYREEE (reference sequence). V gave up 5 bases and J gave up 5 bases, with 14 bases separating them. The CDR3 runs to 14 residues. The CDR3 reads CASRRNGRDQPQHF. The CDR3 DNA is TGTGCCAGCAGACGGAACGGGAGGGATCAGCCCCAGCATTTT.

The chain employs TRBV4-1 and TRBJ2-4, with D tentatively TRBD2 (5 bases). Germline V gene data show CDR1 as MGHRA and CDR2 as YSYEKL. V was trimmed by 0 bases and J by 8 bases, leaving 17 bases between them. The CDR3 covers 16 residues. Here the CDR3 DNA reads TGCGCCAGCAGCCAAGATTCGGCGGGCGGGCTGTACATTCAGTACTTC. Translation gives CASSQDSAGGLYIQYF.